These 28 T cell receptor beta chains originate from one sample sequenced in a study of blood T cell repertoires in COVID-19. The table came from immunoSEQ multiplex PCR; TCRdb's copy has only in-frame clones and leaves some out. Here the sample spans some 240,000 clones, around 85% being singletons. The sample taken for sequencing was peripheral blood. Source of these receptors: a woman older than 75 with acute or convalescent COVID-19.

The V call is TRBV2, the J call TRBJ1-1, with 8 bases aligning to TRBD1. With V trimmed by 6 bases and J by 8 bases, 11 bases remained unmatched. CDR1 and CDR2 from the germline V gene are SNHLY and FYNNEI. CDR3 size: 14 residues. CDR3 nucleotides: TGTGCCAGCAGGGGTTTAGCCCGGACAGGGGAAGCTTTCTTT. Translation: CASRGLARTGEAFF.

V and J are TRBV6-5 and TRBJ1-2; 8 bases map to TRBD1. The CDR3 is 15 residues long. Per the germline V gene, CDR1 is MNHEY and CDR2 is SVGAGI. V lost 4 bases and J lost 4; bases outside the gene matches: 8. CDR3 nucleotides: TGTGCCAGCAGTTTCCGGGACAGGCTCACCTATGGCTACACCTTC. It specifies CASSFRDRLTYGYTF.

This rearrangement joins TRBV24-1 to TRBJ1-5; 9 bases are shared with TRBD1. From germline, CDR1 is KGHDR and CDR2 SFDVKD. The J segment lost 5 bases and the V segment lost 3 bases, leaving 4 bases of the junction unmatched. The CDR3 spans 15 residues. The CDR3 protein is CATSDPTGGDQPQHF. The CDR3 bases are TGTGCCACCAGTGATCCGACAGGGGGGGATCAGCCCCAGCATTTT.

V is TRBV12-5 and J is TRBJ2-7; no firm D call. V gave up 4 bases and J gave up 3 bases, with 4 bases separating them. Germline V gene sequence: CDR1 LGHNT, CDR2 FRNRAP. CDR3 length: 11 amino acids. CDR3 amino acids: CASGSYYEQYF. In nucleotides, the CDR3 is TGTGCTAGTGGTTCGTACTACGAGCAGTACTTC.

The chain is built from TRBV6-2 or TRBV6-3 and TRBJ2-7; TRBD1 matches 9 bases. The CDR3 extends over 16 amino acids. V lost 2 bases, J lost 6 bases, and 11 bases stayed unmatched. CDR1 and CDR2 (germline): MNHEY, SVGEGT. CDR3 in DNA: TGTGCCAGCAGTTACGAGCAGGGACAGGGTGGACTCGAGCAGTACTTC. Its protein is CASSYEQGQGGLEQYF.

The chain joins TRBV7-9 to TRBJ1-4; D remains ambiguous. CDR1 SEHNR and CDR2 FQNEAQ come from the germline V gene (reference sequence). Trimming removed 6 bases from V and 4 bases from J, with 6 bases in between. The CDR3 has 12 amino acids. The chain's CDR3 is CASRVSNEKLFF. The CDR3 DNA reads TGTGCCAGCAGAGTTAGTAATGAAAAACTGTTTTTT.

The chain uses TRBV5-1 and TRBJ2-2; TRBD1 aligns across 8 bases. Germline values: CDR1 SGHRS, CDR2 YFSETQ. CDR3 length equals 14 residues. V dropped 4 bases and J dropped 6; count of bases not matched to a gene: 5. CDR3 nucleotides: TGCGCCAGCAGCACGACAGGGGCGGCCGGGGAGCTGTTTTTT. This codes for CASSTTGAAGELFF.

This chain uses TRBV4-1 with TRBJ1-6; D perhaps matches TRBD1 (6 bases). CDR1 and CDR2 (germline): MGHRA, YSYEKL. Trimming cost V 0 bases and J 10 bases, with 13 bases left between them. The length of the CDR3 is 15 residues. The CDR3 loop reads CASSQDGGAWSPLHF. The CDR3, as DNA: TGCGCCAGCAGCCAAGATGGGGGGGCATGGTCACCCCTCCACTTT.

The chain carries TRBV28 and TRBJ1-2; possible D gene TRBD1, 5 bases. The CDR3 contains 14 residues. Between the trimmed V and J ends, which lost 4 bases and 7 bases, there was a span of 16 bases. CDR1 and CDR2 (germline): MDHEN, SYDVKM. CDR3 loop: CASSSPPGELGYTF. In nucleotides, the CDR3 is TGTGCCAGCAGTTCCCCTCCGGGGGAGCTTGGCTACACCTTC.

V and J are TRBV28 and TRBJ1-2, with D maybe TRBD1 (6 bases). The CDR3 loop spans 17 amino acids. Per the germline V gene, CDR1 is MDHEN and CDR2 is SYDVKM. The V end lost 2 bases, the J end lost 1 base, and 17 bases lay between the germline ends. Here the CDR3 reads CASSLLRDTSYNYGYTF. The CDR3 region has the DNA TGTGCCAGCAGTTTACTACGGGACACATCCTATAACTATGGCTACACCTTC.

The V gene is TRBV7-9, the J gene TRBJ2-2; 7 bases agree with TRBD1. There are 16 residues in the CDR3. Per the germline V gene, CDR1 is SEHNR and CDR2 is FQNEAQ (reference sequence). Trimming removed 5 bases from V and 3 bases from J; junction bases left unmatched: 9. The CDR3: CASSPSGGRYTGELFF. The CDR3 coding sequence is TGTGCCAGCAGCCCATCAGGGGGTCGGTACACCGGGGAGCTGTTTTTT.

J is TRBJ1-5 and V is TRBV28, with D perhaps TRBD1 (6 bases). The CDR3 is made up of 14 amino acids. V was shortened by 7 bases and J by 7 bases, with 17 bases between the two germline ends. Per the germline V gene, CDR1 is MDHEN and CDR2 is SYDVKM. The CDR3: CASTKGGGKQPQHF. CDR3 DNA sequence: TGTGCCAGCACCAAGGGGGGGGGAAAGCAGCCCCAGCATTTT.

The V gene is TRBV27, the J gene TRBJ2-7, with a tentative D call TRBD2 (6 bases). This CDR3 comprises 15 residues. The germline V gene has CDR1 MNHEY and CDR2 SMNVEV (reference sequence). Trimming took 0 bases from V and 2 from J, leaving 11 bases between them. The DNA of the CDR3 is TGTGCCAGCAGTTTATCGTATGGAGGGGCCTACGAGCAGTACTTC. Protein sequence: CASSLSYGGAYEQYF.

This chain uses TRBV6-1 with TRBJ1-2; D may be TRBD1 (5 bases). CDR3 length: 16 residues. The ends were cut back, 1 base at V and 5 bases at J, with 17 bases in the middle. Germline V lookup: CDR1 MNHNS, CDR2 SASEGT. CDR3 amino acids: CASSEETRGLIYGYTF. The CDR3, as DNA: TGTGCCAGCAGTGAAGAGACAAGGGGACTAATTTATGGCTACACCTTC.

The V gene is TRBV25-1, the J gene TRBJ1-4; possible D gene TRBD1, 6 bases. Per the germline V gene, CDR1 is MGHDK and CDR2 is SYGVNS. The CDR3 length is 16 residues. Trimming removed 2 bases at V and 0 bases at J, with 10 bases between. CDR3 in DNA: TGTGCCAGCAGTGAAAGTCAGGGGACAACTAATGAAAAACTGTTTTTT. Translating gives CASSESQGTTNEKLFF.

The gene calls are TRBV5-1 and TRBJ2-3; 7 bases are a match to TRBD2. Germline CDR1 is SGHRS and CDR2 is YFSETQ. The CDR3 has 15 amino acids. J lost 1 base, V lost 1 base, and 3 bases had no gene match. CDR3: CASSLSGVGTDTQYF. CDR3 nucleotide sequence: TGCGCCAGCAGCTTGAGCGGGGTGGGCACAGATACGCAGTATTTT.

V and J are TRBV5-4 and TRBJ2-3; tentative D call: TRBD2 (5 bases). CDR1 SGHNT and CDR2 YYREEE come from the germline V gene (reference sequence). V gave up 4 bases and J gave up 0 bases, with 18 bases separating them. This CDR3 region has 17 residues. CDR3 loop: CASSPRTSGPSTDTQYF. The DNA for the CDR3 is TGTGCCAGCAGCCCCAGGACGAGCGGTCCTAGCACAGATACGCAGTATTTT.

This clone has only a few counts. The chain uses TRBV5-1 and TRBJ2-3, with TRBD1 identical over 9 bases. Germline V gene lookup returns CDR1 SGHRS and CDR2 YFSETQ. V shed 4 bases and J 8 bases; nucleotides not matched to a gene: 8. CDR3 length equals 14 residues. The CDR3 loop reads CASSQGQGVGTQYF. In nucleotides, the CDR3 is TGCGCCAGCAGCCAGGGACAGGGTGTCGGTACGCAGTATTTT.

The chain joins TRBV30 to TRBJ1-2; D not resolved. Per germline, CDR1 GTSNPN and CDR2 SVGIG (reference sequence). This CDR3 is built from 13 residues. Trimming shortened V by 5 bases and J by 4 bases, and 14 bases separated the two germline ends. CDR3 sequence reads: CAWAARGGYGYTF. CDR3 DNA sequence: TGTGCCTGGGCAGCCCGGGGTGGCTATGGCTACACCTTC.

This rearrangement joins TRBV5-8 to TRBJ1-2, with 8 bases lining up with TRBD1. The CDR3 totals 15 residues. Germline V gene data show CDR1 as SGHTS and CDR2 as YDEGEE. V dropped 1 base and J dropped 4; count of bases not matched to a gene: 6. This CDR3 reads CASSLFPTGGYGYTF. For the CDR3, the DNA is TGTGCCAGCAGCTTGTTCCCTACAGGGGGCTATGGCTACACCTTC. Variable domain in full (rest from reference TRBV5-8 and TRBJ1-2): EAGVTQSPTHLIKTRGQQATLRCSPISGHTSVYWYQQALGLGLQFLLWYDEGEERNRGNFPPRFSGRQFPNYSSELNVNALELEDSALYLCASSLFPTGGYGYTFGSGTRLTVV.

The CDR3, as DNA: TGTGCCAGCTCCCCAGCAGGGAAGGATTCACCCCTCCACTTT. Its protein product is CASSPAGKDSPLHF. The genes are TRBV18 and TRBJ1-6, with a possible D match to TRBD1 (5 bases). V shed 6 bases and J shed 8 bases, with 14 bases lying between them. CDR3 length: 14 residues. From germline, CDR1 is KGHSH and CDR2 LQKENI.

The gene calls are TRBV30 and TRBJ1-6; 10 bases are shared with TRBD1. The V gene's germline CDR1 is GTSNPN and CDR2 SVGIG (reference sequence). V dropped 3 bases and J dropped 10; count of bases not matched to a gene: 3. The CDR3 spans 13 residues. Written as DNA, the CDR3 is TGTGCCTGGAGAGGACAGGGGGAATCACCCCTCCACTTT. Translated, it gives CAWRGQGESPLHF.

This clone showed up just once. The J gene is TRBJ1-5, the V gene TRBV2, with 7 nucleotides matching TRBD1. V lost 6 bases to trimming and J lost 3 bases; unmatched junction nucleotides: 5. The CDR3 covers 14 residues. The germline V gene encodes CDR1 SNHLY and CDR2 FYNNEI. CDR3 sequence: CASSRDSINQPQHF. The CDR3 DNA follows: TGTGCCAGCAGCCGGGACAGTATCAATCAGCCCCAGCATTTT.

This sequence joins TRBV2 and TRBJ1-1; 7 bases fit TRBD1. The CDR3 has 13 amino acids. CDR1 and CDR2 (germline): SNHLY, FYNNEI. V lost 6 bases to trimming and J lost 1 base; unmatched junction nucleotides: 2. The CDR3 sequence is CASRRTGNTEAFF. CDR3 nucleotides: TGTGCCAGCAGGAGGACAGGGAACACTGAAGCTTTCTTT.

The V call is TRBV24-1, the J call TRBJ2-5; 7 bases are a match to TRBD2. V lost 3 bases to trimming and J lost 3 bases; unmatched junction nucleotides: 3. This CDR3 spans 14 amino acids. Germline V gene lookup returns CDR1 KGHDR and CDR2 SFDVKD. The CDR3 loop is CATSDRDYKETQYF. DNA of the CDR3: TGTGCCACCAGTGATCGGGACTACAAAGAGACCCAGTACTTC.

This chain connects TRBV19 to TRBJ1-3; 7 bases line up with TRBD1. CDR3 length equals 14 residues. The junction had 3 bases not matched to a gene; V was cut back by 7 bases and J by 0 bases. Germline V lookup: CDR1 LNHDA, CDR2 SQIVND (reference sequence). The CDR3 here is CASNNRGSGNTIYF. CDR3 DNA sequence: TGTGCCAGTAACAACAGGGGCTCTGGAAACACCATATATTTT.

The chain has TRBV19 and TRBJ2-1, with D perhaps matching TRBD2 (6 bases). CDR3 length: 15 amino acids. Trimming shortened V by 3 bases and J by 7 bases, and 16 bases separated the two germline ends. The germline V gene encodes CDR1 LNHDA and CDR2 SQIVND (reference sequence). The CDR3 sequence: CASSISPRESNEQFF. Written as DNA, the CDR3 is TGTGCCAGTAGTATCAGTCCGCGGGAATCGAATGAGCAGTTCTTC.

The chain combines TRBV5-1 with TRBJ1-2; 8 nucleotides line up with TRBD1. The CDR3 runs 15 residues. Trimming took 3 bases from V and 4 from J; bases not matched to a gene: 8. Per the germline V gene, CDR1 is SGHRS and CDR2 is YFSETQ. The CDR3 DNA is TGCGCCAGCAGCTCACGGACAGGGTTGGGCTATGGCTACACCTTC. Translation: CASSSRTGLGYGYTF.